This is a list of T cell receptor beta chains from one sample in a study of blood T cell repertoires in COVID-19. Assay used: immunoSEQ multiplex PCR; TCRdb lists only in-frame clones, some missing. The top ten clones hold roughly a tenth of a sample with more than 350,000 clones, around 87% of them seen once. What was sequenced was PBMCs or T cells enriched from blood (not recorded which). The source of these receptors is a woman between 50 and 59 years old who had recovered from COVID-19. Each CDR3 is given with its conserved first and last residue. Each record gives: V gene, clone size, CDR3 length, J gene, D gene, CDR3 protein, CDR3 DNA. D genes are given only for firm matches. Only part of the rows carry a size: once, few, many, or a class if the clone is expanded.

>TRBV5-1|.|15|TRBJ1-1|.
CASSIGGMVDTEAFF
TGCGCCAGCAGCATTGGAGGGATGGTAGACACTGAAGCTTTCTTT
>TRBV24-1|.|16|TRBJ2-1|.
CATSEAGQYLNNEQFF
TGTGCCACCAGTGAGGCAGGGCAATATTTGAACAATGAGCAGTTCTTC
>TRBV15|.|14|TRBJ2-7|.
CATSREAVRYEQYF
TGTGCCACCAGCAGAGAAGCGGTACGATACGAGCAGTACTTC
>TRBV7-8|.|14|TRBJ2-7|TRBD1
CASRSGTGSYEQYF
TGTGCCAGCAGGTCCGGGACAGGCTCCTACGAGCAGTACTTC
>TRBV6-5|.|15|TRBJ2-7|TRBD2
CASTQARGGSYEQYF
TGTGCCAGCACCCAGGCGCGGGGAGGGTCCTACGAGCAGTACTTC
>TRBV28|.|12|TRBJ2-1|.
CATRARGNEQFF
TGTGCCACCAGGGCAAGGGGCAATGAGCAGTTCTTC
>TRBV11-3|.|15|TRBJ2-1|TRBD2
CASSFRLAGHNEQFF
TGTGCCAGCAGCTTTCGATTAGCGGGCCACAATGAGCAGTTCTTC
>TRBV30|.|12|TRBJ2-3|.
CAWSSARDTQYF
TGTGCCTGGAGCTCAGCGAGGGATACGCAGTATTTT
>TRBV18|.|14|TRBJ1-1|TRBD1
CASSLPGGWTEAFF
TGTGCCAGCTCACTCCCAGGGGGTTGGACTGAAGCTTTCTTT
>TRBV6-5|.|13|TRBJ1-6|.
CASSYSKLAPLHF
TGTGCCAGCAGTTACTCGAAGCTGGCACCCCTCCACTTT
>TRBV6-2/TRBV6-3|few|17|TRBJ1-1|TRBD1
CASSYSTLQGDNTEAFF
TGTGCCAGCAGTTACTCTACCTTACAGGGGGATAACACTGAAGCTTTCTTT
>TRBV10-3|.|13|TRBJ1-2|.
CAIFNVGAYGYTF
TGTGCCATCTTTAATGTAGGGGCGTATGGCTACACCTTC
>TRBV6-5|.|15|TRBJ2-7|.
CASSYSTAFSYEQYF
TGTGCCAGCAGTTACTCGACAGCCTTCTCCTACGAGCAGTACTTC
>TRBV6-5|once|15|TRBJ1-1|.
CASSYSSGEGTEAFF
TGTGCCAGCAGTTACTCATCGGGGGAAGGGACTGAAGCTTTCTTT
>TRBV6-5|.|15|TRBJ2-2|.
CASILQGGGTGELFF
TGTGCCAGCATCCTTCAGGGAGGGGGCACCGGGGAGCTGTTTTTT
>TRBV5-1|.|15|TRBJ2-2|.
CASSLWGPNTGELFF
TGCGCCAGCAGCTTGTGGGGGCCGAACACCGGGGAGCTGTTTTTT
>TRBV5-1|.|16|TRBJ2-5|.
CASSLEPLGRGETQYF
TGCGCCAGCAGCTTGGAACCCCTGGGCAGGGGAGAGACCCAGTACTTC
>TRBV29-1|.|11|TRBJ1-1|.
CSVGEDTEAFF
TGCAGCGTCGGGGAGGACACTGAAGCTTTCTTT
>TRBV6-6|.|16|TRBJ2-1|.
CASRTTGLSSYNEQFF
TGTGCCAGCAGAACGACAGGACTTAGCTCCTACAATGAGCAGTTCTTC
>TRBV6-5|.|13|TRBJ2-1|.
CASRRSQGYGQFF
TGTGCCAGCAGACGATCCCAGGGTTATGGGCAGTTCTTC
>TRBV5-4|.|15|TRBJ2-1|TRBD1
CASSLGQGAYNEQFF
TGTGCCAGCAGCTTGGGGCAGGGGGCGTACAATGAGCAGTTCTTC
>TRBV7-9|.|13|TRBJ1-1|.
CASSPIREAEAFF
TGTGCCAGCAGCCCTATCAGGGAGGCTGAAGCTTTCTTT
>TRBV2|.|16|TRBJ2-1|TRBD1
CASSKEIGQGGNEQFF
TGTGCCAGCAGTAAAGAAATTGGACAGGGTGGCAATGAGCAGTTCTTC
>TRBV4-2|.|15|TRBJ1-4|.
CASSQDGGVGEKLFF
TGTGCCAGCAGCCAAGATGGGGGGGTGGGTGAAAAACTGTTTTTT
>TRBV7-2|.|17|TRBJ1-3|.
CASSLAQDRLFGNTIYF
TGTGCCAGCAGCTTAGCGCAAGACAGGTTATTCGGAAACACCATATATTTT
>TRBV6-4|.|15|TRBJ1-1|.
CASSGHQGMNTEAFF
TGTGCCAGCAGTGGCCACCAGGGCATGAACACTGAAGCTTTCTTT
>TRBV9|.|18|TRBJ2-3|TRBD2
CASSGRGTSGGAADTQYF
TGTGCCAGCAGCGGACGCGGGACTAGCGGGGGGGCGGCAGATACGCAGTATTTT
>TRBV19|many|12|TRBJ1-1|TRBD1
CASRTGTGEAFF
TGTGCCAGTAGAACCGGGACAGGCGAAGCTTTCTTT
>TRBV24-1|.|14|TRBJ1-2|.
CATSDLTANYGYTF
TGTGCCACCAGTGATTTGACGGCTAACTATGGCTACACCTTC
>TRBV29-1|.|15|TRBJ2-1|.
CSVEEDRPLGHEQFF
TGCAGCGTTGAGGAAGACAGACCTCTAGGTCATGAGCAGTTCTTC
>TRBV4-3|.|14|TRBJ1-4|TRBD1
CASSQDRGQEKLFF
TGCGCCAGCAGCCAAGATCGGGGACAGGAAAAACTGTTTTTT
>TRBV11-2|.|11|TRBJ2-1|TRBD2
CASSFRGGTFF
TGTGCCAGCAGCTTCCGCGGGGGGACGTTCTTC
>TRBV12-5|.|14|TRBJ1-1|.
CASGLNTGSTEAFF
TGTGCTAGTGGTTTGAATACAGGGAGTACTGAAGCTTTCTTT
>TRBV19|.|14|TRBJ2-1|TRBD1
CASSRGQGDNEQFF
TGTGCCAGTAGTCGGGGACAGGGGGACAATGAGCAGTTCTTC
>TRBV12-5|.|13|TRBJ1-1|TRBD1
CASALQGRTEAFF
TGTGCTAGTGCCCTACAGGGGCGGACTGAAGCTTTCTTT
>TRBV15|.|15|TRBJ1-2|.
CATSRDVMGLYGYTF
TGTGCCACCAGCAGAGATGTGATGGGCCTCTATGGCTACACCTTC
>TRBV6-5|.|13|TRBJ1-5|TRBD1
CASRQLTGQPQHF
TGTGCCAGCAGGCAATTGACAGGGCAGCCCCAGCATTTT
>TRBV19|.|13|TRBJ1-6|.
CASSQGWGSPLHF
TGTGCCAGTAGCCAGGGGTGGGGTTCACCCCTCCACTTT
>TRBV4-1|.|15|TRBJ1-1|.
CASSLGAHSNTEAFF
TGCGCCAGCAGCCTCGGAGCACATTCGAACACTGAAGCTTTCTTT
>TRBV15|few|15|TRBJ1-2|TRBD1
CATSRAVRQGEGYTF
TGTGCCACCAGCAGAGCTGTTAGGCAGGGGGAAGGCTACACCTTC
>TRBV3-1/TRBV3-2|.|14|TRBJ1-5|TRBD1
CASSRGTGNQPQHF
TGTGCCAGCAGCCGAGGGACAGGGAATCAGCCCCAGCATTTT
>TRBV10-3|.|15|TRBJ2-5|TRBD2
CAISDFGGEGETQYF
TGTGCCATCAGTGATTTCGGGGGGGAGGGTGAGACCCAGTACTTC
>TRBV27|.|16|TRBJ1-4|.
CASSLSIGQLNEKLFF
TGTGCCAGCAGTTTATCGATTGGTCAGTTAAATGAAAAACTGTTTTTT
>TRBV7-8|.|17|TRBJ1-2|TRBD1
CASSLTGTGFFSYGYTF
TGTGCCAGCAGCTTAACCGGGACAGGGTTTTTTAGCTATGGCTACACCTTC
>TRBV12-3/TRBV12-4|.|13|TRBJ1-4|.
CASSRSIGEKLFF
TGTGCCAGCAGCCGTTCTATCGGGGAAAAACTGTTTTTT